Listed below are T cell receptor beta chains from one sample, sequenced in a study of T-cell memory formation after mild COVID-19. TCRdb re-derived calls from the 5' RACE reads in MiXCR, one entry per CDR3 protein. The sample holds about 290,000 distinct CDR3 sequences, roughly 15% seen once. Sequenced material: PBMCs or a T cell subset sorted from them (not recorded which). The receptors derive from a man between 18 and 29 years old who had mild COVID-19 (a few samples of this study predate the infection). Cell type and time point are not known. CDR3s include the opening cysteine and the closing phenylalanine or tryptophan. A D gene is named only where the DNA matches it firmly. The listing skips clone size in some rows; elsewhere it reads once, few, many or a size class.

clone_size | cdr3_length | d_call | j_call | v_call | cdr3_nt | cdr3_aa
NA | 13 | TRBD1 | TRBJ1-2 | TRBV2 | TGTGCCAGCCGGGACAGGGAAAAAGGTGGCTACACCTTC | CASRDREKGGYTF
few | 15 | NA | TRBJ2-5 | TRBV11-2 | TGTGCCAGCAGCCACCATCCGGCTAAAAAAGAGACCCAGTACTTC | CASSHHPAKKETQYF
few | 13 | TRBD2 | TRBJ2-7 | TRBV3-1 | TGTGCCAGCGCGGGGGGTGACTTTTCGGAGCAGTACTTC | CASAGGDFSEQYF
few | 14 | TRBD1 | TRBJ2-3 | TRBV9 | TGTGCCAGCAGCTCCAGGACAGGGCTGGCAACGCAGTATTTT | CASSSRTGLATQYF
few | 16 | TRBD1 | TRBJ1-5 | TRBV7-9 | TGTGCCAGCAGCGCAAATAACTTGGACAGGGGTCAGCCCCAGCATTTT | CASSANNLDRGQPQHF
NA | 13 | NA | TRBJ2-7 | TRBV7-9 | TGTGCCAGCAGCACTAGGTACTCCTACGAGCAGTACTTC | CASSTRYSYEQYF
NA | 13 | TRBD2 | TRBJ2-1 | TRBV20-1 | TGCAGTGCAAGCGGGGGGGTCGACAATGAGCAGTTCTTC | CSASGGVDNEQFF
few | 12 | NA | TRBJ2-4 | TRBV6-2/TRBV6-3 | TGTGCCAGCGCGGGGGCCGGAAACATTCAGTACTTC | CASAGAGNIQYF
few | 14 | NA | TRBJ2-1 | TRBV5-1 | TGCGCCAGCAGCGTAGCCTTCTTAGGTAATGAGCAGTTCTTC | CASSVAFLGNEQFF
NA | 13 | NA | TRBJ1-1 | TRBV20-1 | TGCAGTGCTAGACGCAGGGAGAACACTGAAGCTTTCTTT | CSARRRENTEAFF
many | 15 | TRBD2 | TRBJ2-1 | TRBV4-3 | TGCGCCAGCAGCCAGCTAGCGGGGGAATACAATGAGCAGTTCTTC | CASSQLAGEYNEQFF
NA | 14 | TRBD2 | TRBJ2-1 | TRBV2 | TGTGCCAGCAGACCGGGACTAGCTATCAATGAGCAGTTCTTC | CASRPGLAINEQFF
NA | 16 | TRBD2 | TRBJ2-1 | TRBV14 | TGTGCCAGCAGCTCCCCCGGAATTAGCGGGGTAAATGAGCAGTTCTTC | CASSSPGISGVNEQFF
medium-sized | 16 | TRBD2 | TRBJ2-3 | TRBV4-2 | TGTGCCAGCAGCCAAGATCGAGCGGGGGGCACAGATACGCAGTATTTT | CASSQDRAGGTDTQYF
few | 15 | TRBD2 | TRBJ2-7 | TRBV7-2 | TGTGCCAGCAGCCGAAGCGGGGGGGACTCCTACGAGCAGTACTTC | CASSRSGGDSYEQYF
NA | 14 | NA | TRBJ2-1 | TRBV3-1 | TGTGCCAGCAGCCCAATGGCAGGGTTGAATGAGCAGTTCTTC | CASSPMAGLNEQFF
NA | 13 | NA | TRBJ1-2 | TRBV6-1 | TGTGCCAGCAGTTCTGACAGGTCCTATGGCTACACCTTC | CASSSDRSYGYTF
few | 16 | NA | TRBJ1-5 | TRBV27 | TGTGCCAGCAGTCCCTCGGTACAGCGAGTCAATCAGCCCCAGCATTTT | CASSPSVQRVNQPQHF
NA | 14 | NA | TRBJ1-1 | TRBV19 | TGTGCCAGTAGACAAGGGTATGGAGGCACTGAAGCTTTCTTT | CASRQGYGGTEAFF
few | 17 | TRBD1 | TRBJ2-2 | TRBV9 | TGTGCCAGCAGCCTCGGGTGGGGACAGGGATACTCGGGGGAGCTGTTTTTT | CASSLGWGQGYSGELFF
NA | 17 | NA | TRBJ1-5 | TRBV7-6 | TGTGCCGGAGGATTCGACAGGCCGCTTTATAGCAATCAGCCCCAGCATTTT | CAGGFDRPLYSNQPQHF
few | 13 | TRBD1 | TRBJ1-2 | TRBV7-9 | TGTGCCAGCAGCGTCGACAGGGACTATGGCTACACCTTC | CASSVDRDYGYTF
NA | 15 | TRBD2 | TRBJ2-1 | TRBV6-6 | TGTGCCAGCAGCCGTCCCGGGACTAGCGGGGGGCCTGTCCTCTTC | CASSRPGTSGGPVLF
NA | 15 | TRBD2 | TRBJ2-5 | TRBV12-3/TRBV12-4 | TGTGCCAGCAGTTTGGGGACTAGCGGGGTAGAGACCCAGTACTTC | CASSLGTSGVETQYF
once | 16 | NA | TRBJ2-2 | TRBV28 | TGTGCCAGCAGCCTTCGGATACGGGGGAGGCCCGGGGAGCTGTTTTTT | CASSLRIRGRPGELFF
few | 15 | TRBD1 | TRBJ1-2 | TRBV7-2 | TGTGCCAGCAGCCAGAAGGGACAGGAGATCTATGGCTACACCTTC | CASSQKGQEIYGYTF
NA | 15 | NA | TRBJ1-1 | TRBV12-3/TRBV12-4 | TGTGCCAGCAGCCTTTCCAGGGACCTGAACACTGAAGCTTTCTTT | CASSLSRDLNTEAFF
few | 15 | NA | TRBJ2-3 | TRBV9 | TGTGCCAGCAGCGAACATCAGGGAAGATCCGATACGCAGTATTTT | CASSEHQGRSDTQYF